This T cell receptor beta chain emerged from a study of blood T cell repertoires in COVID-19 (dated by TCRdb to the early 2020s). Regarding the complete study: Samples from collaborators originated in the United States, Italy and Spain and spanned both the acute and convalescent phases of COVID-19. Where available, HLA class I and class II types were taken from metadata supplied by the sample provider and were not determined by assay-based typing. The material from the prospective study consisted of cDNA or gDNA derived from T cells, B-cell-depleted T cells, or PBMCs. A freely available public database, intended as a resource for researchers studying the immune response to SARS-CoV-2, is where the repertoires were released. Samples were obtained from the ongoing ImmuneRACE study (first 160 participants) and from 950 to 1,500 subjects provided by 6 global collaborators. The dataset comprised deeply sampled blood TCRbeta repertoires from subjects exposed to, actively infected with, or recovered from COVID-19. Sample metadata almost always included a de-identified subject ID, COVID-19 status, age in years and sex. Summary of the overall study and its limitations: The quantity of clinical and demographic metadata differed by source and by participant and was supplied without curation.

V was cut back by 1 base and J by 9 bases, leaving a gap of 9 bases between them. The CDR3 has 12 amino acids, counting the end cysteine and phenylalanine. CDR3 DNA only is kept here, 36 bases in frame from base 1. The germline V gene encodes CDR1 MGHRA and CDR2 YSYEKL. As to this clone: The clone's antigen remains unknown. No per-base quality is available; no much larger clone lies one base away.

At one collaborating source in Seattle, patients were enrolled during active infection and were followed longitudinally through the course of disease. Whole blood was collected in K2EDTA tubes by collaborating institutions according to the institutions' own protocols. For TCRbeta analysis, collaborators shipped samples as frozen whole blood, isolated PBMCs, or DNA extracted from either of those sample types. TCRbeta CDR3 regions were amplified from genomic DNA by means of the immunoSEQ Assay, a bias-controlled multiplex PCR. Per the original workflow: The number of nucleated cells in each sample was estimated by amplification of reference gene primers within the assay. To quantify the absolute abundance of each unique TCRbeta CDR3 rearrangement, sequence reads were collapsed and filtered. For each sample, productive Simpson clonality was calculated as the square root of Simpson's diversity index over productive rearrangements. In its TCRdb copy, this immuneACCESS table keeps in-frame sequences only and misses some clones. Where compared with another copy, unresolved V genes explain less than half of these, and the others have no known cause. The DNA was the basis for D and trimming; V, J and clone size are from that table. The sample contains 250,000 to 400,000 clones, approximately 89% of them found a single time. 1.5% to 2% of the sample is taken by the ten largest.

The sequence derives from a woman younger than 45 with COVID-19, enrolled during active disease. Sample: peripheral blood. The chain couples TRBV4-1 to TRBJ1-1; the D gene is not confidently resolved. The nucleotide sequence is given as TGCGCCAGCAGCCAAGTTACGGGGAAAGCTTTCTTT. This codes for CASSQVTGKAFF.